These 22 T cell receptor beta chains originate from one sample sequenced in a study of cytomegalovirus exposure and HLA in healthy donors. Researchers ran the PCR with 60 Vbeta and 13 Jbeta primers. Libraries were prepared by immunoSEQ multiplex PCR; TCRdb keeps only in-frame clonotypes and omits some of them. The profile shows approximately 150,000 clones, roughly four fifths of them singletons. The sequencing input was PBMCs. These receptors came from a male donor in good health and CMV-seronegative.

This clone has a handful of counts. The chain couples TRBV28 to TRBJ1-2; TRBD1 matches at 7 bases. Germline assignment: CDR1 MDHEN and CDR2 SYDVKM. With 7 bases clipped from V and 8 bases from J, the junction kept 16 bases outside the gene matches. CDR3 size: 15 residues. The CDR3 spells CASTDPGQAAGGYTF. CDR3 in DNA: TGTGCCAGCACTGACCCCGGACAGGCCGCGGGAGGCTACACCTTC.

This clone has only a few counts. The chain links TRBV7-8 to TRBJ2-4; tentatively, D is TRBD1 (5 bases). The CDR3 covers 15 residues. The ends were cut back, 5 bases at V and 7 bases at J, with 18 bases in the middle. Germline-derived CDR1 and CDR2 are SGHVS and FQNEAQ. CDR3 loop: CASSPLPGFENIQYF. In DNA form, the CDR3 reads TGTGCCAGCAGCCCGCTTCCAGGGTTTGAGAACATTCAGTACTTC.

The chain uses TRBV27 and TRBJ2-1; 14 bases fit TRBD2. The CDR3 spans 19 residues. Looked up from germline, CDR1 is MNHEY and CDR2 is SMNVEV (reference sequence). J lost 8 bases, V lost 5 bases, and 17 bases had no gene match. The CDR3 sequence: CASSMAGSLWGLAGDEQFF. The CDR3 nucleotides are TGTGCCAGCAGTATGGCAGGGTCATTATGGGGACTAGCGGGGGATGAGCAGTTCTTC.

This clone appeared a few times. V and J are TRBV4-1 and TRBJ1-1; D remains ambiguous. This CDR3 spans 16 amino acids. Per germline, CDR1 MGHRA and CDR2 YSYEKL. V lost 8 bases and J lost 4, with 23 bases in between. The CDR3 loop is CASGSKGSGKRTEAFF. In DNA form, the CDR3 reads TGCGCCAGCGGCTCCAAAGGCTCAGGTAAACGCACTGAAGCTTTCTTT.

This chain joins TRBV13 and TRBJ1-1; D possibly corresponds to TRBD1 (6 bases). This CDR3 region has 12 residues. V was trimmed by 5 bases and J by 6 bases, leaving 10 bases between them. CDR1 is PRHDT and CDR2 is FYEKMQ in the germline V gene (reference sequence). The CDR3, as DNA: TGTGCCAGCAGCGCAGGGACATCTGAAGCTTTCTTT. Amino acids: CASSAGTSEAFF.

This chain uses TRBV7-9 with TRBJ1-1; D remains unclear. There are 15 residues in the CDR3. Per germline, CDR1 SEHNR and CDR2 FQNEAQ (reference sequence). Trimming left V 5 bases short and J 0 bases short, with 13 bases between. CDR3 sequence (DNA): TGTGCCAGCAGCGGAGGGAGTATCATGAACACTGAAGCTTTCTTT. Encoded protein: CASSGGSIMNTEAFF.

This chain connects TRBV2 to TRBJ2-5, with 9 bases lining up with TRBD2. The assigned J gene may be wrong: the sequence end matches TRBJ2-7 better. The length of the CDR3 is 15 residues. In germline, CDR1 is SNHLY, CDR2 FYNNEI. The CDR3 is CASSGGLAGFYEQYF. CDR3 in DNA: TGTGCCAGCAGCGGGGGGCTAGCGGGATTCTACGAGCAGTACTTC.

About this clone: One end of the junction varies from germline; a read error may be responsible. The V call is TRBV20-1, the J call TRBJ2-7; the match to TRBD2 covers 8 bases. CDR3 length: 9 amino acids. The germline V gene encodes CDR1 DFQATT and CDR2 SNEGSKA (reference sequence). Here the CDR3 DNA reads TGCAGTGCTAGAGTCGCGGGAGGATTC. Translating gives CSARVAGGF.

The genes are TRBV27 and TRBJ2-5; no firm D call. The V end was cut by 2 bases, the J end by 1 base, with 8 bases between. This CDR3 is 14 amino acids long. Germline assignment: CDR1 MNHEY and CDR2 SMNVEV (reference sequence). CDR3 region: CASSLTGSQETQYF. The CDR3 bases are TGTGCCAGCAGTTTAACTGGTAGCCAAGAGACCCAGTACTTC.

The V gene is TRBV7-2, the J gene TRBJ2-1; no firm D call. V was shortened by 5 bases and J by 5 bases, with 10 bases between the two germline ends. CDR1 SGHTA and CDR2 FQGNSA come from the germline V gene. The CDR3 has 13 amino acids. The CDR3 nucleotides read TGTGCCAGCAGCCGTTACTCGAACAATGAGCAGTTCTTC. Translated: CASSRYSNNEQFF. Based on the CDR3 plus reference TRBV7-2 and TRBJ2-1, the full variable domain is GAGVSQSPSNKVTEKGKDVELRCDPISGHTALYWYRQSLGQGLEFLIYFQGNSAPDKSGLPSDRFSAERTGGSVSTLTIQRTQQEDSAVYLCASSRYSNNEQFFGPGTRLTVL.

V and J are TRBV6-1 and TRBJ2-1; D uncertain. V gave up 6 bases and J gave up 9 bases, with 9 bases separating them. This CDR3 spans 11 amino acids. The germline CDR1 and CDR2 sequences are MNHNS and SASEGT. In DNA form, the CDR3 reads TGTGCCAGCAGAGCTAGGTTTGAGCAGTTCTTC. This codes for CASRARFEQFF.

The chain has TRBV11-3 and TRBJ2-7, with 12 bases aligning to TRBD2. After removal of 7 bases from V and 2 bases from J, the junction contained 15 bases not matched to a gene. Germline CDR1 reads SGHNT; CDR2 reads YENEEA. The CDR3 runs to 18 residues. The CDR3 sequence: CASISVGFWTSGTYEQYF. The CDR3 DNA reads as TGTGCCAGCATCTCGGTGGGCTTTTGGACTAGCGGGACCTACGAGCAGTACTTC.

The genes are TRBV18 and TRBJ2-7; D is possibly TRBD1 (6 bases). The CDR3 has 14 residues. Germline CDR1 KGHSH, CDR2 LQKENI. Deletions cut 6 bases from V and 6 bases from J, with 18 bases between. Written as DNA, the CDR3 is TGTGCCAGCTCGTCCCTATCCGGGACAACCGAGCAGTACTTC. Translating gives CASSSLSGTTEQYF. The variable domain in full, with the rest retrieved from reference TRBV18 and TRBJ2-7, is NAGVMQNPRHLVRRRGQEARLRCSPMKGHSHVYWYRQLPEEGLKFMVYLQKENIIDESGMPKERFSAEFPKEGPSILRIQQVVRGDSAAYFCASSSLSGTTEQYFGPGTRLTVT.

In its sample, this clone was seen once. The chain links TRBV29-1 to TRBJ2-2; weak D call: TRBD2 (5 bases). CDR1 is SQVTM, CDR2 ANQGSEA, per germline. The CDR3 is made up of 15 amino acids. V was cut by 6 bases and J by 3 bases, with 17 bases left in between. This chain's CDR3 is CSVQGGWAYTGELFF. As DNA, the CDR3 is TGCAGCGTCCAAGGCGGGTGGGCCTACACCGGGGAGCTGTTTTTT.

The chain uses TRBV29-1 and TRBJ2-7; D may be TRBD2 (5 bases). Trimming cost V 5 bases and J 0 bases, with 17 bases left between them. Germline V CDR1 and CDR2: SQVTM, ANQGSEA. The CDR3 runs 15 residues. The CDR3: CSVRPWSGSSYEQYF. CDR3 nucleotides: TGCAGCGTTCGCCCCTGGAGCGGTAGCTCCTACGAGCAGTACTTC.

The chain carries TRBV5-1 and TRBJ2-7; 7 positions match TRBD1. Germline V gene sequence: CDR1 SGHRS, CDR2 YFSETQ. This CDR3 spans 15 amino acids. With V trimmed by 4 bases and J by 4 bases, 11 bases remained unmatched. The CDR3 loop reads CASSATGAEVYEQYF. CDR3 bases: TGCGCCAGCAGCGCCACAGGGGCGGAAGTTTACGAGCAGTACTTC.

The chain employs TRBV2 and TRBJ1-1, with D maybe TRBD1 (6 bases). The CDR3 runs 12 residues. In germline, CDR1 is SNHLY, CDR2 FYNNEI. Trimming cost V 8 bases and J 9 bases, with 16 bases left between them. CDR3 amino acids: CASLWGGGKAFF. The CDR3 DNA sequence: TGTGCCAGCTTGTGGGGGGGCGGAAAAGCTTTCTTT.

The chain has TRBV19 and TRBJ2-7, with D perhaps matching TRBD2 (5 bases). Germline assignment: CDR1 LNHDA and CDR2 SQIVND (reference sequence). This CDR3 contains 14 residues. Trimming left V 3 bases short and J 5 bases short, with 14 bases between. CDR3 sequence (DNA): TGTGCCAGTAGTATGGGAGCGGACCTCGACGAGCAGTACTTC. This translates into CASSMGADLDEQYF.

This clone was seen a single time. A read error may produce the germline difference seen at one junction end. This chain joins TRBV7-9 and TRBJ2-1; 16 bases are shared with TRBD2. Per the germline V gene, CDR1 is SEHNR and CDR2 is FQNEAQ (reference sequence). The CDR3 extends over 18 amino acids. The CDR3 loop is CSSSSGTSGRDSYNEQFF. The CDR3 DNA is TGTTCCAGCAGCTCTGGGACTAGCGGGAGGGATTCCTACAATGAGCAGTTCTTC.

V and J are TRBV13 and TRBJ1-3; D is unclear. Trimming pared 1 base from V and 2 bases from J, leaving 6 bases between. The CDR3 length is 14 residues. CDR1 and CDR2 from the germline V gene are PRHDT and FYEKMQ (reference sequence). CDR3 in amino acids: CASSLVTAGNTIYF. The CDR3 DNA is TGTGCCAGCAGCTTAGTAACAGCTGGAAACACCATATATTTT.

The genes are TRBV13 and TRBJ2-5; 8 nucleotides agree with TRBD2. Germline CDR1 and CDR2: PRHDT and FYEKMQ (reference sequence). The junction had 9 bases not matched to a gene; V was cut back by 5 bases and J by 1 base. CDR3 length: 16 residues. CDR3 in amino acids: CASSPASAGAQETQYF. In nucleotides, the CDR3 is TGTGCCAGCAGCCCAGCCTCAGCGGGGGCCCAAGAGACCCAGTACTTC.

The CDR3 DNA reads TGCGCCAGCAGCCAAGATTTAGGGGGGACTAGCGGGAGTTACAATGAGCAGTTCTTC. It yields the protein CASSQDLGGTSGSYNEQFF. The chain joins TRBV4-3 to TRBJ2-1, with 14 bases that match TRBD2. After removal of 0 bases from V and 4 bases from J, the junction contained 8 bases not matched to a gene. This CDR3 is 19 amino acids long. Germline CDR1 is LGHNA and CDR2 is YSLEER.